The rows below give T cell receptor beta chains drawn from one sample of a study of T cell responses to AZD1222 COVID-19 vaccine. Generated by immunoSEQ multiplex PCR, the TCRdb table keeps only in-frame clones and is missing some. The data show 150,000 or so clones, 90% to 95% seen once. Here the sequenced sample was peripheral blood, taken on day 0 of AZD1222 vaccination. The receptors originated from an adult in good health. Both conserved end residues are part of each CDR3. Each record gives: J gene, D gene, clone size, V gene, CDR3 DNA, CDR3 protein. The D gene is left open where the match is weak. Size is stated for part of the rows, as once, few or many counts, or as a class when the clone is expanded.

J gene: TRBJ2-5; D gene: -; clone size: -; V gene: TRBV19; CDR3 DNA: TGTGCCAGTAGCGGACAGATCCAAGAGACCCAGTACTTC; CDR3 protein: CASSGQIQETQYF
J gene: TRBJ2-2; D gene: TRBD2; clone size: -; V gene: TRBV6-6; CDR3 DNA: TGTGCCAGCAATCGCTCCGGGACTAGCGGGGGGGCGAACACCGGGGAGCTGTTTTTT; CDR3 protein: CASNRSGTSGGANTGELFF
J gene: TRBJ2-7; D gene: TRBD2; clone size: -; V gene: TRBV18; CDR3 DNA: TGTGCCAGCTCACCATGGGAAGCGGGAGTCTACGAGCAGTACTTC; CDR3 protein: CASSPWEAGVYEQYF
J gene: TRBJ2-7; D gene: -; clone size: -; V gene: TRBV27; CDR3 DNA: TGTGCCAGCAGTTTAAAGGGCCGGGCGGGTGTGCACGAGCAGTACTTC; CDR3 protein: CASSLKGRAGVHEQYF
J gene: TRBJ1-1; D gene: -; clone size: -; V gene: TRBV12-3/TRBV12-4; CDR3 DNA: TGTGCCAGCCAGATTCGAACTGAAGCTTTCTTT; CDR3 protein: CASQIRTEAFF
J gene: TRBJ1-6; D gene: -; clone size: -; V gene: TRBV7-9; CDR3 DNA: TGTGCCAGCAGCTTAGCGGGGACAACCAATTCACCCCTCCACTTT; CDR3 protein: CASSLAGTTNSPLHF
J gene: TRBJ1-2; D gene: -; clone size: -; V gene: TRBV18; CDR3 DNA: TGTGCCAGCTCACCACCGAACACGGCCTACTATGGCTACACCTTC; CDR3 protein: CASSPPNTAYYGYTF
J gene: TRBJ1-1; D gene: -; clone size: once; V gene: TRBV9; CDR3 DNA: TGTGCCAGCAGCGTTGCGGGCGAGACTGAAGCTTTCTTT; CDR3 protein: CASSVAGETEAFF
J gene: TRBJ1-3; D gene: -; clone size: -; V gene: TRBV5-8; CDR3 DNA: TGTGCCAGCAGCTTGGTCCAGGTGGTGTGGAGAAACACCATATATTTT; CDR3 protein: CASSLVQVVWRNTIYF
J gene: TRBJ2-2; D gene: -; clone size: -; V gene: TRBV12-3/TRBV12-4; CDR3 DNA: TGTGCCAGCAGTTTAACAGTGACCGGGGAGCTGTTTTTT; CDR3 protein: CASSLTVTGELFF
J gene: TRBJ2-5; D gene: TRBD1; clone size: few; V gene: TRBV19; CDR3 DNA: TGTGCCAGTAGTACCGGACAGGGGAGTTTGTACTTC; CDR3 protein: CASSTGQGSLYF
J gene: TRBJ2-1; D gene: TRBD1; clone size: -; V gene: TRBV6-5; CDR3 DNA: TGTGCCAGCAGTTCCGGACAGGGGTCCCACAATGAGCAGTTCTTC; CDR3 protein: CASSSGQGSHNEQFF
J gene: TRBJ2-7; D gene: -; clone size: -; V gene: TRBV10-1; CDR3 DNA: TGCGCCAGCAGTGAGTCTACTTATGGGCAGTACTTC; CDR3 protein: CASSESTYGQYF
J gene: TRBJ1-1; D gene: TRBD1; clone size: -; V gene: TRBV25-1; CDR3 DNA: TGTGCCAGCAGTCCGACAGGGATGAACACTGAAGCTTTCTTT; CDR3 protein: CASSPTGMNTEAFF
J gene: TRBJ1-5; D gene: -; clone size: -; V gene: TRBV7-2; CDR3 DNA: TGTGCCAGCAGCCAATGGGGGGGTGGGGGCAATCAGCCCCAGCATTTT; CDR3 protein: CASSQWGGGGNQPQHF
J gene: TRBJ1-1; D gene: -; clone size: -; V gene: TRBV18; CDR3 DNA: TGTGCCAGCTCACGCACGCCGGACACTGAAGCTTTCTTT; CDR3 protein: CASSRTPDTEAFF
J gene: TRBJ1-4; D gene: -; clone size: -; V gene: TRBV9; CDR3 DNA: TGTGCCAGCAGCGTACGGCAGGGTCCTGAAAAACTGTTTTTT; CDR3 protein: CASSVRQGPEKLFF
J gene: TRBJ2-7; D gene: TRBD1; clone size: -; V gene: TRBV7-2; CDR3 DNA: TGTGCCAGCAGCCCAGGGACAGGGGGGCACTACGAGCAGTACTTC; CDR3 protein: CASSPGTGGHYEQYF
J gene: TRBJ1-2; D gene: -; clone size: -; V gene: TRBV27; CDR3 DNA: TGTGCCAGCAGTTTACCGGGGGGCTATGGCTACACCTTC; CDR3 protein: CASSLPGGYGYTF
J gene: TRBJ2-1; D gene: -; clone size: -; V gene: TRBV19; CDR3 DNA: TGTGCCAGTAGTATTTCCAGATTTAGCTCCTACAATGAGCAGTTCTTC; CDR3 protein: CASSISRFSSYNEQFF
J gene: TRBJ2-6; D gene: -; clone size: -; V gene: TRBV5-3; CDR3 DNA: TGTGCCAGAAGCTTGGAAAAGGTCCACTCTGGGGCCAACGTCCTGACTTTC; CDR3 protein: CARSLEKVHSGANVLTF
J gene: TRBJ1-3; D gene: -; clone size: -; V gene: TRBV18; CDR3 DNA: TGTGCCAGCTCACCTAAGACCGACTCTGGAAACACCATATATTTT; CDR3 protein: CASSPKTDSGNTIYF
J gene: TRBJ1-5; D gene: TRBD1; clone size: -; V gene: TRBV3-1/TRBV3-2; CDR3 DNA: TGTGCCAGCAGCCAGATGACAGGGGTGAATCAGCCCCAGCATTTT; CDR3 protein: CASSQMTGVNQPQHF
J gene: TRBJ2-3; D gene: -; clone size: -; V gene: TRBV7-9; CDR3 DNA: TGTGCCAGCAGCTTTGTGGGGAGTGAAACAGATACGCAGTATTTT; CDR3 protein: CASSFVGSETDTQYF
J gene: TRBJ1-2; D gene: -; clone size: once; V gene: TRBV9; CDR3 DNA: TGTGCCAGCAGCCCTTGGGACACCCTTAACTATGGCTACACCTTC; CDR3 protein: CASSPWDTLNYGYTF
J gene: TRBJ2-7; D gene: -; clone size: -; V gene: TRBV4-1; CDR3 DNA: TGCGCCAGCAGCCAAGGTCCGGGTTCTACCTACGAGCAGTACTTC; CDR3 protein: CASSQGPGSTYEQYF